The T cell receptor beta chain described here comes from a study of Graves' ophthalmopathy and Graves' hyperthyroidism. In the study overall: Cases classed as stable hyperthyroidism had no ophthalmopathy within 18 months of follow-up. Study-level points and caveats: As the model predicted ophthalmopathy progression, it achieved a sensitivity of 70.59% and a specificity of around 73%.

The CDR3 contains 13 residues. The sequenced template was RNA, covering the TCR beta CDR3 region. Second-round multiplex PCR came after first-round RT-PCR with HTBI primers. Via MiXCR, TCRdb re-called the multiplex PCR reads, giving one row per CDR3 protein. The sample carries about 550,000 distinct CDR3 sequences, under 45% recorded once. Among the hyperthyroidism patients, all were newly diagnosed, aged 18 to 65, with under 2 months' duration. Serum thyroxine and TRAb, along with clinical symptoms, thyroid ultrasound and orbital computed tomography, were what diagnosis relied on. To note about this clonotype: Its antigen remains unidentified.

This sequence was found in an adult man with Graves' hyperthyroidism. This rearrangement joins TRBV12-3 or TRBV12-4 to TRBJ2-7; 11 bases agree with TRBD2. The end of the DNA fits TRBJ2-1 better, so the J call may be wrong. The sample comprised peripheral blood or thyroid tissue (not recorded which). CDR3 in DNA: TGTGCCAGCAGTTTAACTAGCGGGGGTGAGCAGTTCTTC. This translates into CASSLTSGGEQFF.